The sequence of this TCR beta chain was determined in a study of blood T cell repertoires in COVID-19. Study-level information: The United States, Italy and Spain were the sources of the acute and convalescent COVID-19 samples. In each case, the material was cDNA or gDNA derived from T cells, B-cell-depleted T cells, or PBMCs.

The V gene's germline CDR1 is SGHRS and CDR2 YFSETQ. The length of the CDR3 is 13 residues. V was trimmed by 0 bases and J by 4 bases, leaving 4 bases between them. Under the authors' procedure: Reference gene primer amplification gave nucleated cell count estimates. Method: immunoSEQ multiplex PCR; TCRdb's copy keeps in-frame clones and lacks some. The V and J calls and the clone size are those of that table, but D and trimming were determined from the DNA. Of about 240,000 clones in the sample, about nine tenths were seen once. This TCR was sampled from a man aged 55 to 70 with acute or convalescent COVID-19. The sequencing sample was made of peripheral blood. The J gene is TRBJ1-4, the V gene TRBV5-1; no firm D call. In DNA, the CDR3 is TGCGCCAGCAGCTTGGACTATAATGAAAAACTGTTTTTT. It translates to CASSLDYNEKLFF.